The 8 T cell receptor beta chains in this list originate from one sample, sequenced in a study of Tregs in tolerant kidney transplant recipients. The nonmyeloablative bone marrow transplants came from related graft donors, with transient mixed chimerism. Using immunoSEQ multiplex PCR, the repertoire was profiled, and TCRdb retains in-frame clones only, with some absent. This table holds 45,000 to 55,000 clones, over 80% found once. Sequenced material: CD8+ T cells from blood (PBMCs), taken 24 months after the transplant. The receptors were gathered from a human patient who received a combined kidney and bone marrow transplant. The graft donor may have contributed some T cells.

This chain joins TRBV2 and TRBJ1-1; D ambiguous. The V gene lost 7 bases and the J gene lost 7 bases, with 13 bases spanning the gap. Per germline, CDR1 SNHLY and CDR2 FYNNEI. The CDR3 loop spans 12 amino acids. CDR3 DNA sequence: TGTGCCAGCACCGGAATGTCGGGTGAAGCTTTCTTT. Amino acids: CASTGMSGEAFF.

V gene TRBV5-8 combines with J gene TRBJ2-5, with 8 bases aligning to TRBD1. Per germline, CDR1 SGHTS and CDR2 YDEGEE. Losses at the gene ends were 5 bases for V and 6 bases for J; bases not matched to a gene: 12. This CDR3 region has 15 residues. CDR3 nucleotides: TGTGCCAGCAGTCGAGGACAACAGGGGGGCCAGACCCAGTACTTC. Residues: CASSRGQQGGQTQYF. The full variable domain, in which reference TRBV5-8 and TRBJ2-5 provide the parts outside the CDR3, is EAGVTQSPTHLIKTRGQQATLRCSPISGHTSVYWYQQALGLGLQFLLWYDEGEERNRGNFPPRFSGRQFPNYSSELNVNALELEDSALYLCASSRGQQGGQTQYFGPGTRLLVL.

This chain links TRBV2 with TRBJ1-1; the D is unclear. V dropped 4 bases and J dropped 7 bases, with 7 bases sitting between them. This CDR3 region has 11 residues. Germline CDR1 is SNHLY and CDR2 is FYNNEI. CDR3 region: CASSAGIEAFF. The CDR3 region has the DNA TGTGCCAGCAGTGCGGGGATTGAAGCTTTCTTT.

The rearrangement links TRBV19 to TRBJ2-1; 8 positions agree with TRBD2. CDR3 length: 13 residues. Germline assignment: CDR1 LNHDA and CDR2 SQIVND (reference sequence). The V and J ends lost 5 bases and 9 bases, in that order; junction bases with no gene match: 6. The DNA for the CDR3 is TGTGCCAGTAGTGCCGGACTAGCTAGTGAGCAGTTCTTC. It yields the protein CASSAGLASEQFF.

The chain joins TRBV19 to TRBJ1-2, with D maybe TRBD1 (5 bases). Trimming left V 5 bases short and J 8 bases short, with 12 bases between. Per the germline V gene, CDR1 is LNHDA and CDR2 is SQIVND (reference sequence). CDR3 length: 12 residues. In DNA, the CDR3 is TGTGCCAGTAGTTCAGGGTCTCGGGGCTACACCTTC. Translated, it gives CASSSGSRGYTF.

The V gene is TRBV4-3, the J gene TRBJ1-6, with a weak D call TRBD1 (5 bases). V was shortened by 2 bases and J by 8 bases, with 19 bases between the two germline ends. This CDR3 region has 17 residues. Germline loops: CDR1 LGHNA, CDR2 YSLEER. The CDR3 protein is CASSQRSPGDGYSPLHF. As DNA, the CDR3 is TGCGCCAGCAGCCAACGGTCCCCGGGGGATGGATATTCACCCCTCCACTTT.

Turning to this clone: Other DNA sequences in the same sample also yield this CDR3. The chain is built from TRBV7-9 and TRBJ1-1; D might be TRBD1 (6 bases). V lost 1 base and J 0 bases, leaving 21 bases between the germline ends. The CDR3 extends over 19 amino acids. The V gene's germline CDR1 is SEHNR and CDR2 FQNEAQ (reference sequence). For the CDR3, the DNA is TGTGCCAGCAGCTTAGAGAGGACGGGGGGCAATAGGGTGAACACTGAAGCTTTCTTT. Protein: CASSLERTGGNRVNTEAFF.

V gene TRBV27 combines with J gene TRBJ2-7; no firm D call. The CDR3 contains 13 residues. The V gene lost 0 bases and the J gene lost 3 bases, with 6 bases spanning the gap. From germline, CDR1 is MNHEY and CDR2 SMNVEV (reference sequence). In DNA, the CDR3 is TGTGCCAGCAGTTTATCTCCCAGCTACGAGCAGTACTTC. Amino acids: CASSLSPSYEQYF.